Each of the 22 T cell receptor beta chains below was sequenced from the same sample in a study of persistence of HIV-infected CD4 T cells (dated by TCRdb to the early 2020s). For these TCRs, the target antigens are not known. The immunoSEQ hsTCRB assay version 4, run in survey mode, was used to sequence TCRbeta repertoires from genomic DNA. TCRdb retrieved this table from immuneACCESS and kept in-frame rearrangements only. Not all clones are present; in checked studies, unresolved V genes account for under half, and no reason is known for the remainder. The sample table shows 64,000 or so clones, and approximately 75% are seen once. The top ten hold about 1.5% of the sample. The sample's treatment or condition, from its label and the paper: suppressive antiretroviral therapy. Cells were stimulated with a pool of overlapping HIV-1 Gag 15-mer peptides at roughly 0.99 ug per peptide per mL. Memory populations depleted of antigen-responding cells were obtained by sorting nonresponding CD40L-negative CD69-negative CD45RO-high memory CD4+ T cells.

Sequencing was performed on CD4+ T cells sorted from PBMCs after roughly 17-hour stimulation, taken from a patient who received antiretroviral therapy. This specimen's cell subset or site label, interpreted: CD40L-CD69- CD45RO-high memory CD4 T cells not responding to Gag peptides. These receptors were taken from an adult man with HIV who was CMV-seropositive.

There are a few counts of this clone. The chain is built from TRBV3-1 (or the pseudogene TRBV3-2) and TRBJ1-4; D might be TRBD1 (5 bases). The V gene's germline CDR1 is LGHDT and CDR2 YNNKEL (reference sequence). The CDR3 is 16 residues long. The V and J ends lost 4 bases and 7 bases respectively, with 19 bases between them. In DNA form, the CDR3 reads TGTGCCAGCAGCCCCAACGCGGGGGAGTCGGGTGAAAAACTGTTTTTT. Translated: CASSPNAGESGEKLFF.

This chain links TRBV19 with TRBJ2-6, with D perhaps TRBD1 or TRBD2 (5 bases each). With 4 bases removed from V and 0 bases from J, the gap between germline ends came to 7 bases. The V gene's germline CDR1 is LNHDA and CDR2 SQIVND (reference sequence). CDR3 length equals 15 residues. The CDR3 reads CASSRGSSGANVLTF. The CDR3 region has the DNA TGTGCCAGTAGTAGGGGGTCCTCTGGGGCCAACGTCCTGACTTTC.

This sequence joins TRBV19 and TRBJ2-2; D gene ambiguous. CDR1 LNHDA and CDR2 SQIVND come from the germline V gene (reference sequence). The CDR3 runs 13 residues. The germline V and J ends were trimmed by 3 bases and 1 base, with 3 bases remaining between them. The CDR3 protein is CASSILNTGELFF. CDR3 nucleotide sequence: TGTGCCAGTAGTATCTTGAACACCGGGGAGCTGTTTTTT.

The V and J genes are TRBV5-1 and TRBJ2-3; 10 nucleotides line up with TRBD2. The V and J ends lost 4 bases and 6 bases, in that order; junction bases with no gene match: 11. This CDR3 has 16 amino acids. Germline V gene lookup returns CDR1 SGHRS and CDR2 YFSETQ. The CDR3: CASSPTGAGGLDTQYF. In nucleotides, the CDR3 is TGCGCCAGCAGCCCTACTGGAGCGGGGGGGCTTGATACGCAGTATTTT. The full variable domain, with the rest looked up from reference TRBV5-1 and TRBJ2-3, is KAGVTQTPRYLIKTRGQQVTLSCSPISGHRSVSWYQQTPGQGLQFLFEYFSETQRNKGNFPGRFSGRQFSNSRSEMNVSTLELGDSALYLCASSPTGAGGLDTQYFGPGTRLTVL.

This clone appeared once. The rearrangement links TRBV29-1 to TRBJ2-3, with D tentatively TRBD1 or TRBD2 (5 bases each). V dropped 4 bases and J dropped 8 bases, with 16 bases sitting between them. Germline V lookup: CDR1 SQVTM, CDR2 ANQGSEA. The CDR3 runs to 13 residues. This CDR3 reads CSVVTRDGATQYF. The DNA for the CDR3 is TGCAGCGTTGTAACCAGGGACGGTGCTACGCAGTATTTT.

This chain connects TRBV19 to TRBJ2-3; 7 nucleotides match TRBD1. Looked up from germline, CDR1 is LNHDA and CDR2 is SQIVND (reference sequence). V lost 4 bases, J lost 2 bases, and 3 bases stayed unmatched. The CDR3 runs 14 residues. The DNA of the CDR3 is TGTGCCAGTAGTAGGGACAGTTTCACAGATACGCAGTATTTT. Protein product: CASSRDSFTDTQYF.

The V call is TRBV19, the J call TRBJ1-4, with a weak D call TRBD1 (5 bases). CDR3 size: 16 residues. Trimming cost V 2 bases and J 0 bases, with 10 bases left between them. The germline V gene has CDR1 LNHDA and CDR2 SQIVND (reference sequence). The CDR3 DNA follows: TGTGCCAGTAGTATATTTGGGGGATCAACTAATGAAAAACTGTTTTTT. Its translation is CASSIFGGSTNEKLFF.

The genes are TRBV5-1 and TRBJ1-1, with D uncertain. V lost 5 bases, J lost 1 base, and 9 bases lay in between. Germline CDR1 is SGHRS and CDR2 is YFSETQ. The CDR3 contains 13 residues. The CDR3 region is CASRRAGNTEAFF. The CDR3 bases are TGCGCCAGCAGGAGAGCAGGGAACACTGAAGCTTTCTTT.

This rearrangement joins TRBV19 to TRBJ1-1; 7 bases are a match to TRBD1. This CDR3 has 16 amino acids. Germline values: CDR1 LNHDA, CDR2 SQIVND (reference sequence). J lost 1 base, V lost 6 bases, and 11 bases had no gene match. The CDR3 sequence: CASRPGGDRANTEAFF. The CDR3 coding sequence is TGTGCCAGTAGGCCTGGGGGCGACAGGGCGAACACTGAAGCTTTCTTT.

The chain uses TRBV5-1 and TRBJ1-1; D remains unclear. Between the trimmed V and J ends, which lost 6 bases and 0 bases, there was a span of 12 bases. The CDR3 spans 14 residues. In germline, CDR1 is SGHRS, CDR2 YFSETQ. CDR3 sequence reads: CASTENTVNTEAFF. The CDR3 DNA reads TGCGCCAGCACCGAGAATACAGTGAACACTGAAGCTTTCTTT.

Concerning this clone: Other nucleotide sequences in the sample specify the same CDR3. The CDR3 bases are TGTGCCAGCAGCCCCCGGACAGGGAGAAGATCACCCCTCCACTTT. This gives the protein CASSPRTGRRSPLHF. The V and J genes are TRBV3-1 (or the pseudogene TRBV3-2) and TRBJ1-6; 8 nucleotides line up with TRBD1. The CDR3 contains 15 residues. V gave up 4 bases and J gave up 10 bases; unmatched junction bases: 9. Germline V CDR1 and CDR2: LGHDT, YNNKEL (reference sequence).

Only one count was recorded for this clone. This chain uses TRBV4-1 with TRBJ1-4; a possible D gene is TRBD1 (5 bases). The CDR3 is 16 amino acids. Trimming pared 4 bases from V and 4 bases from J, leaving 16 bases between. Germline assignment: CDR1 MGHRA and CDR2 YSYEKL. Written as DNA, the CDR3 is TGCGCCAGCAGCCTCCGAGGAGGACAAATTAATGAAAAACTGTTTTTT. It translates to CASSLRGGQINEKLFF.

The V gene is TRBV7-8, the J gene TRBJ2-2; unclear D gene. This CDR3 has 12 residues. V was shortened by 0 bases and J by 10 bases, with 6 bases between the two germline ends. The V gene's germline CDR1 is SGHVS and CDR2 FQNEAQ. The CDR3 here is CASSLARTELFF. The CDR3, as DNA: TGTGCCAGCAGCTTAGCAAGGACGGAGCTGTTTTTT.

This sequence joins TRBV6-1 and TRBJ2-3, with D hard to call. The CDR3 is 15 amino acids. V was trimmed by 3 bases and J by 1 base, leaving 11 bases between them. CDR1 MNHNS and CDR2 SASEGT come from the germline V gene. In nucleotides, the CDR3 is TGTGCCAGCAGTGACGTCAGGTCTCGCACAGATACGCAGTATTTT. It translates to CASSDVRSRTDTQYF.

This CDR3 is CASSGGQAYGYTF. Written as DNA, the CDR3 is TGTGCCAGCAGTGGCGGACAGGCTTATGGCTACACCTTC. This sequence joins TRBV6-6 and TRBJ1-2; TRBD1 aligns across 7 bases. This CDR3 comprises 13 residues. The junction had 5 bases not matched to a gene; V was cut back by 5 bases and J by 5 bases. CDR1 and CDR2 from the germline V gene are MNHNY and SVGAGI (reference sequence).

This rearrangement joins TRBV4-1 to TRBJ2-2; TRBD1 matches at 7 bases. The germline gives CDR1 MGHRA, CDR2 YSYEKL. Losses at the gene ends were 4 bases for V and 5 bases for J; bases not matched to a gene: 7. The CDR3 is 15 residues long. Here the CDR3 reads CASSRPDRVTGELFF. The CDR3 DNA reads TGCGCCAGCAGCCGACCAGACAGGGTTACCGGGGAGCTGTTTTTT.

In DNA form, the CDR3 reads TGTGCCAGTAGGCCCCCGGACGTATATTCCACAGATACGCAGTATTTT. It yields the protein CASRPPDVYSTDTQYF. The genes are TRBV19 and TRBJ2-3; no clear D gene. The CDR3 loop spans 16 amino acids. Germline loops: CDR1 LNHDA, CDR2 SQIVND (reference sequence). V shed 6 bases and J shed 2 bases, with 18 bases lying between them.

This sequence joins TRBV14 and TRBJ1-2, with 7 bases matching TRBD1. This CDR3 is built from 15 residues. CDR1 is SGHDN and CDR2 is FVKESK in the germline V gene. After removal of 3 bases from V and 8 bases from J, the junction contained 12 bases not matched to a gene. The chain's CDR3 is CASSQLDRILRGYTF. The CDR3 DNA sequence: TGTGCCAGCAGCCAGCTGGACAGGATCCTTCGCGGCTACACCTTC. The whole variable domain, remainder taken from reference TRBV14 and TRBJ1-2, is EAGVTQFPSHSVIEKGQTVTLRCDPISGHDNLYWYRRVMGKEIKFLLHFVKESKQDESGMPNNRFLAERTGGTYSTLKVQPAELEDSGVYFCASSQLDRILRGYTFGSGTRLTVV.

The genes are TRBV12-3 or TRBV12-4 and TRBJ2-7; D gene ambiguous. The CDR3 loop spans 12 amino acids. V shed 4 bases and J shed 0 bases, with 4 bases lying between them. This chain's CDR3 is CASSSSSYEQYF. CDR3 coding DNA: TGTGCCAGCAGTTCTAGCTCCTACGAGCAGTACTTC.

The chain uses TRBV10-3 and TRBJ1-1; a possible D gene is TRBD1 (5 bases). The CDR3 runs 13 residues. Germline V gene sequence: CDR1 ENHRY, CDR2 SYGVKD. V lost 6 bases to trimming and J lost 5 bases, with 13 bases between them. The CDR3, as DNA: TGTGCCATCAGAGAGGGGCCTGGGACTGAAGCTTTCTTT. This translates into CAIREGPGTEAFF.

V usage is TRBV15 and J usage is TRBJ2-7; the D call may be TRBD1 or TRBD2 (5 bases each). This CDR3 is built from 14 residues. Germline-derived CDR1 and CDR2 are LNHNV and YYDKDF (reference sequence). Trimming left V 8 bases short and J 1 base short, with 15 bases between. The CDR3 loop is CATSHGARSYEQYF. For the CDR3, the DNA is TGTGCCACCTCGCACGGGGCTCGTTCCTACGAGCAGTACTTC.

This chain connects TRBV2 to TRBJ1-5; the D gene is possibly TRBD1 (6 bases). Per germline, CDR1 SNHLY and CDR2 FYNNEI. This CDR3 is 14 amino acids long. Trimming took 7 bases from V and 0 from J, leaving 10 bases between them. The CDR3 sequence is CASNREYSNQPQHF. The CDR3 bases are TGTGCCAGCAACAGGGAGTATAGCAATCAGCCCCAGCATTTT.